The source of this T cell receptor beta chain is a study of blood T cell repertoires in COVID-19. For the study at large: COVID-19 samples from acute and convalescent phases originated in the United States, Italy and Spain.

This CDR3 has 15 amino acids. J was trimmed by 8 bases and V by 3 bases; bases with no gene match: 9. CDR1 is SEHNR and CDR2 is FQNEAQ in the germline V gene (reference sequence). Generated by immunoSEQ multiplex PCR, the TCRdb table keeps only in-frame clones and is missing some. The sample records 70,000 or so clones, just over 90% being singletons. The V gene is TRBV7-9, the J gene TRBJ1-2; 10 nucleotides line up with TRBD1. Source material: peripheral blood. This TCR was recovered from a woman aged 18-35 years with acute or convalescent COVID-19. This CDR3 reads CASSFSTGGGFGYTF. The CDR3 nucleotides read TGTGCCAGCAGCTTCTCGACAGGGGGCGGATTCGGCTACACCTTC. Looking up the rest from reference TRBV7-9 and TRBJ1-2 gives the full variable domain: DTGVSQNPRHKITKRGQNVTFRCDPISEHNRLYWYRQTLGQGPEFLTYFQNEAQLEKSRLLSDRFSAERPKGSFSTLEIQRTEQGDSAMYLCASSFSTGGGFGYTFGSGTRLTVV.